This T cell receptor beta chain was sequenced in a study of shared clonotypes between healthy human individuals. Germline V gene lookup returns CDR1 SGHVS and CDR2 FQNEAQ. The CDR3 extends over 16 amino acids. V lost 2 bases, J lost 4 bases, and 7 bases stayed unmatched. Sequencing used immunoSEQ multiplex PCR; TCRdb keeps in-frame clones, though not all of them. Here the sample spans about 2.4 million clones, around 94% being singletons. The chain is built from TRBV7-8 and TRBJ1-4; 7 bases align to TRBD1. Sequenced sample: naive CD4+ T cells sorted from blood. Subset specified: CD45RA+ positively selected. This TCR derives from a man in his late teens or twenties in good health. The CDR3 sequence is CASSLFGTAVNEKLFF. As DNA, the CDR3 is TGTGCCAGCAGCTTATTCGGGACAGCGGTTAATGAAAAACTGTTTTTT. The variable domain in full, with the rest retrieved from reference TRBV7-8 and TRBJ1-4, is GAGVSQSPRYKVAKRGQDVALRCDPISGHVSLFWYQQALGQGPEFLTYFQNEAQLDKSGLPSDRFFAERPEGSVSTLKIQRTQQEDSAVYLCASSLFGTAVNEKLFFGSGTQLSVL.